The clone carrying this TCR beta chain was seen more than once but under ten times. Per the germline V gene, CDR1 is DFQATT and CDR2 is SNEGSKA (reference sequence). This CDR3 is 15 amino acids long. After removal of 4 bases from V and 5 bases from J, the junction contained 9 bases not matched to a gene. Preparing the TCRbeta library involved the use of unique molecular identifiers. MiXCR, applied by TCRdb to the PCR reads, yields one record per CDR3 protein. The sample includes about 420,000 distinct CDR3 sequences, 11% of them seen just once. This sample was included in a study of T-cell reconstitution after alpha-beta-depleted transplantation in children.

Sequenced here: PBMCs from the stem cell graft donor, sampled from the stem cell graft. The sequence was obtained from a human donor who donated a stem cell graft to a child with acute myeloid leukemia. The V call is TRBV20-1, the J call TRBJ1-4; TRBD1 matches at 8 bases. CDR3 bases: TGCAGTGCTACCAACACAGGGGGTGAAAATGAAAAACTGTTTTTT. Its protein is CSATNTGGENEKLFF.